This TCR beta chain was profiled in a study of identical twins (dated by TCRdb to the mid-2010s). As for the study more broadly: The study deep-sequenced TCR alpha and beta repertoires from monozygotic twins, unrelated adults of various ages and cord blood to test whether fetal clonotypes persist. Replicate twin experiments were performed at different times using different library preparation protocols to rule out contamination.

Note on this clonotype: The target of this receptor is not known. The record has no base qualities; no much larger clone is one base away.

The CDR3, from cysteine to phenylalanine, totals 14 residues. Only the CDR3 part of the read is kept: 42 bases, read in frame from the first base. V is clipped by 1 base and J by 5 bases, and the sequence between their germline boundaries is 15 bases long. The germline V gene (reference sequence) specifies DFQATT as CDR1 and SNEGSKA as CDR2. Every donor in the study was a healthy Caucasian. The twin cohort consisted of three pairs of female monozygotic twins, all aged about 18 to 29 years. CD4+ and CD8+ T cell populations were isolated with positive isolation kits from Invitrogen. The protocol used for the library was 5' RACE. The listed sequencing device is Illumina HiSeq 2000. Template switching introduced a universal primer binding site; the final cDNA contained a unique molecular identifier, enabling accurate counting of TCR cDNA molecules. Specific primers in the conserved constant-segment region were used to synthesize first-strand cDNA for the TCR alpha and beta chains. To control for contamination, every cDNA library carried two barcodes: a SMART-Mk sample barcode plus Illumina barcodes. TruSeq adapter sequences and Illumina sample barcodes were added in two successive PCR steps. TCR alpha and beta cDNA libraries were sequenced on the Illumina HiSeq platform with custom primers. As for the authors' bioinformatics: MiGEC was used to process raw reads and extract unique molecular identifiers, and MiXCR was used to find CDR3 positions. For each individual, recombination models were inferred using an EM algorithm with the repgenHMM and IGoR tools. The tcR package in R was used for shared clonotype analysis, with sharing normalized by the product of cloneset sizes. Out-of-frame nonproductive sequences were analyzed to study raw recombination free of thymic and clonal selection effects. TCRdb itself trimmed the public reads at Q25 with fastp, ran MiXCR and retained productive beta chains. Each record represents a unique CDR3 protein, reported with the most common genes and DNA among its rows. The V and J calls follow TCRdb's processing rather than the paper's. This sample holds about 460,000 distinct CDR3 sequences; approximately 15% were observed only once. Clones ranked in the top ten supply around 0.57% of the sample.

Study-wide conclusions, independent of this receptor: In monozygotic twins, out-of-frame TCR alpha sharing was systematically underestimated by recombination models, although the models agreed with sharing between unrelated individuals. In beta out-of-frame sequences, excess twin sharing was weaker, because having fewer shared sequences lowered the signal-to-noise ratio. Fewer insertions were carried by abundant cord blood beta clonotypes; a weaker similar trend was observed in young adult naive repertoires, while no such trend was observed in memory repertoires. Compared with coincidental sharing between unrelated individuals, out-of-frame TCR alpha sequences shared between twins showed an excess of sequences with low generation probability. Because the same donors could not be followed over many years, the conclusions relied on cross-sectional statistical analysis. Invariant T cells such as MAIT and iNKT could partly confound zero-insertion analyses, though diverse VJ usage argued against this for most clonotypes.

The data also belong to a second study, concerning yellow fever vaccine responses in identical twins. That second publication adds: According to the authors, the vaccine-induced T cell response in identical twins seemed to be partly convergent and partly specific to each individual. Focusing on identical twins, the study followed the T cell clones that responded to the vaccine, and did so with precision.

What was sequenced was CD4+ T cells sorted from blood. Recombination connected TRBV20-1 to TRBJ2-7; tentative D gene TRBD2, with 5 bases matching. The clonotype comes from a woman under 30 in good health. In nucleotides, the sequence is TGCAGTGCTAGAGGGGCCGGGAAGCTCCACGAGCAGTACTTC. Its protein reads: CSARGAGKLHEQYF.